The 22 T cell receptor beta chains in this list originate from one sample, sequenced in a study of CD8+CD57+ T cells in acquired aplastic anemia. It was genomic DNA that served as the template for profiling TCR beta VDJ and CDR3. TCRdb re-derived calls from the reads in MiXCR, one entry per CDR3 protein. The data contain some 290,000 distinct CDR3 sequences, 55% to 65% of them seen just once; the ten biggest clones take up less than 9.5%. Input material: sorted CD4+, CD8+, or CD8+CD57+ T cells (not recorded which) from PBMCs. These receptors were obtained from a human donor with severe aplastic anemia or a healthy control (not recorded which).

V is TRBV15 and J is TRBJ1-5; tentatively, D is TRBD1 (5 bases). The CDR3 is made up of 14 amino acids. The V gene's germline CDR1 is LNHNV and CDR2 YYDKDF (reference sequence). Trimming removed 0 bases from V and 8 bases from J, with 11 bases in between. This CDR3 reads CATSREGLGEPQHF. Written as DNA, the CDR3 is TGTGCCACCAGCAGAGAGGGGCTAGGGGAGCCCCAGCATTTT.

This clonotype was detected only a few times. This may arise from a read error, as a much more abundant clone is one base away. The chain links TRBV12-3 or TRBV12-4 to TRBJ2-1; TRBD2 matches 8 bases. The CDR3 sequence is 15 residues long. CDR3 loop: CASSSGGGYYSEQFF. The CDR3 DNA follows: TGTGCCAGCAGTTCTGGCGGGGGGTACTACAGTGAGCAGTTCTTC.

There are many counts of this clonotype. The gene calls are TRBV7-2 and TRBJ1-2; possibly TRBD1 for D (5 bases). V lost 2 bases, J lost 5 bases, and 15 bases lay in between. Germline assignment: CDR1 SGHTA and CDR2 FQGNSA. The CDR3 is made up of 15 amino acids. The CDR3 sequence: CASSLLGGKGYGYTF. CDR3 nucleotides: TGTGCCAGCAGCTTACTCGGGGGGAAGGGATATGGCTACACCTTC. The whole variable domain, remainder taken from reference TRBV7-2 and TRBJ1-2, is GAGVSQSPSNKVTEKGKDVELRCDPISGHTALYWYRQSLGQGLEFLIYFQGNSAPDKSGLPSDRFSAERTGGSVSTLTIQRTQQEDSAVYLCASSLLGGKGYGYTFGSGTRLTVV.

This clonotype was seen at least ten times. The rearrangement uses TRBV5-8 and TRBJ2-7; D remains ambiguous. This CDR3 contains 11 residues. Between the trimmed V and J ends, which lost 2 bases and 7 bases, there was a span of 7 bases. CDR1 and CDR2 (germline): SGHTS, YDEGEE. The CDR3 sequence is CASSFSSEQYF. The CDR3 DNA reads TGTGCCAGCAGCTTTTCATCAGAGCAGTACTTC.

The CDR3 sequence: CSVVGTWSTEAFF. As DNA, the CDR3 is TGCAGCGTTGTTGGAACTTGGAGCACTGAAGCTTTCTTT. The genes are TRBV29-1 and TRBJ1-1; no clear D. The germline CDR1 and CDR2 sequences are SQVTM and ANQGSEA. The CDR3 has 13 residues. V lost 4 bases and J lost 4, with 13 bases in between.

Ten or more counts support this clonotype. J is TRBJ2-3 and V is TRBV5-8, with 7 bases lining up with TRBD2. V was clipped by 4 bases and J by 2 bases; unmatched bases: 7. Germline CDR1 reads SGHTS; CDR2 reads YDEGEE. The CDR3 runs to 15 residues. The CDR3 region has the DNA TGTGCCAGCAGCCAAGGCGGGGGTAACACAGATACGCAGTATTTT. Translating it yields CASSQGGGNTDTQYF.

The CDR3: CASILHGTEETQYF. The CDR3 DNA reads as TGTGCCAGCATCCTTCACGGAACCGAAGAGACCCAGTACTTC. V is TRBV5-6 and J is TRBJ2-5, with D hard to call. This CDR3 spans 14 amino acids. Per germline, CDR1 SGHDT and CDR2 YYEEEE. The V end lost 6 bases, the J end lost 3 bases, and 15 bases lay between the germline ends. The full variable domain, completed using reference TRBV5-6 and TRBJ2-5, is DAGVTQSPTHLIKTRGQQVTLRCSPKSGHDTVSWYQQALGQGPQFIFQYYEEEERQRGNFPDRFSGHQFPNYSSELNVNALLLGDSALYLCASILHGTEETQYFGPGTRLLVL.

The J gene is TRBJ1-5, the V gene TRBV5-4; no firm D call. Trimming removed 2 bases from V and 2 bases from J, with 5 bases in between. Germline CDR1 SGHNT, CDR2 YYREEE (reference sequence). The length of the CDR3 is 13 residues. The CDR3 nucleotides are TGTGCCAGCAGCTTAAAACGCAATCAGCCCCAGCATTTT. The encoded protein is CASSLKRNQPQHF. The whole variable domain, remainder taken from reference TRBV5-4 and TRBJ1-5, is ETGVTQSPTHLIKTRGQQVTLRCSSQSGHNTVSWYQQALGQGPQFIFQYYREEENGRGNFPPRFSGLQFPNYSSELNVNALELDDSALYLCASSLKRNQPQHFGDGTRLSIL.

The CDR3 DNA is TGTGCCATCAACCCGGGACTAGCGGGAGGGAACGAGCAGTACTTC. Residues: CAINPGLAGGNEQYF. The chain combines TRBV10-3 with TRBJ2-7; 16 bases are shared with TRBD2. Germline CDR1 and CDR2: ENHRY and SYGVKD. With V trimmed by 7 bases and J by 5 bases, 5 bases remained unmatched. This CDR3 is built from 15 residues.

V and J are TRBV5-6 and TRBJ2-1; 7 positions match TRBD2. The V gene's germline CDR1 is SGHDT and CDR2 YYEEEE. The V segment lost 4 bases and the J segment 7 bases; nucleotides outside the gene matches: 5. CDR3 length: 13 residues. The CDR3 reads CASSGGGWNEQFF. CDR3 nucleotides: TGTGCCAGCAGCGGGGGGGGGTGGAATGAGCAGTTCTTC. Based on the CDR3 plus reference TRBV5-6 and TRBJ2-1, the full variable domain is DAGVTQSPTHLIKTRGQQVTLRCSPKSGHDTVSWYQQALGQGPQFIFQYYEEEERQRGNFPDRFSGHQFPNYSSELNVNALLLGDSALYLCASSGGGWNEQFFGPGTRLTVL.

The CDR3 reads CASSESQGRSYEQYF. CDR3 in DNA: TGCGCCAGCAGTGAGTCACAGGGACGCTCCTACGAGCAGTACTTC. This rearrangement joins TRBV10-1 to TRBJ2-7; a possible D gene is TRBD1 (6 bases). V was cut by 0 bases and J by 0 bases, with 9 bases left in between. Germline-derived CDR1 and CDR2 are WNHNN and SYGVQD (reference sequence). The CDR3 is 15 residues long.

CDR3 nucleotide sequence: TGTGCCAGCAGCGCGGGACAGACAGTTCAGAACACTGAAGCTTTCTTT. Translated, it gives CASSAGQTVQNTEAFF. The chain employs TRBV7-9 and TRBJ1-1, with 7 bases fitting TRBD1. After removal of 5 bases from V and 1 base from J, the junction contained 10 bases not matched to a gene. Germline V gives CDR1 SEHNR, CDR2 FQNEAQ (reference sequence). This CDR3 spans 16 amino acids.

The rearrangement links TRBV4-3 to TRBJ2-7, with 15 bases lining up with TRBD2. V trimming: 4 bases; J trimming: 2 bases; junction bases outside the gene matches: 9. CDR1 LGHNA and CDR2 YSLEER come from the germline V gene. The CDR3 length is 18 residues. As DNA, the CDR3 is TGCGCCAGCAGCCTGCGGACTAGCGGGGGGGCCACCCCCTACGAGCAGTACTTC. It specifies CASSLRTSGGATPYEQYF.

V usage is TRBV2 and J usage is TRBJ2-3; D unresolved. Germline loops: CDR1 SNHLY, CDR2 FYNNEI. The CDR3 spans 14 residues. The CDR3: CASGERSGMDTQYF. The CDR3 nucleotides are TGTGCAAGTGGTGAACGATCGGGTATGGATACGCAGTATTTT.

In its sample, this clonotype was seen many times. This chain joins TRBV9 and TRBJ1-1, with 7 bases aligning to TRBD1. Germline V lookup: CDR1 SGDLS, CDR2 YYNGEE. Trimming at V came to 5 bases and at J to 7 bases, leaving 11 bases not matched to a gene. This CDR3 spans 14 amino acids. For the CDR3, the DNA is TGTGCCAGCAGTGGTGGACAGGTGGGGGATGAAGCTTTCTTT. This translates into CASSGGQVGDEAFF.

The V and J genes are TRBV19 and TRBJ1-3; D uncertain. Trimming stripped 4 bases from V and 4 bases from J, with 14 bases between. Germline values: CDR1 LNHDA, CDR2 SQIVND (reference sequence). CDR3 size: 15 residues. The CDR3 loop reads CASSTSERYGNTIYF. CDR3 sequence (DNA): TGTGCCAGTAGTACCTCGGAGCGGTACGGAAACACCATATATTTT.

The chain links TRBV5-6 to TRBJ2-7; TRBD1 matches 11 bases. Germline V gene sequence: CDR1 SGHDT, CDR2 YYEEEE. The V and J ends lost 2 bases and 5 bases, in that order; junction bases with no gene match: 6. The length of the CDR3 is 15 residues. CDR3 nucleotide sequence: TGTGCCAGCAGCTTTGGGACAGGGGGTGAGGACGAGCAGTACTTC. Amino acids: CASSFGTGGEDEQYF. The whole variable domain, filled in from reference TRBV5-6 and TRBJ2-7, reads DAGVTQSPTHLIKTRGQQVTLRCSPKSGHDTVSWYQQALGQGPQFIFQYYEEEERQRGNFPDRFSGHQFPNYSSELNVNALLLGDSALYLCASSFGTGGEDEQYFGPGTRLTVT.

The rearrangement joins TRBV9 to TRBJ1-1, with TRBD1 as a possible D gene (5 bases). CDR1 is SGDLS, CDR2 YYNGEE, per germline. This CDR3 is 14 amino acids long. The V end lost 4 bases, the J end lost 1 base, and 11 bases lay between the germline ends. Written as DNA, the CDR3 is TGTGCCAGCAGCCTAGACACAGGGAACACTGAAGCTTTCTTT. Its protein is CASSLDTGNTEAFF.

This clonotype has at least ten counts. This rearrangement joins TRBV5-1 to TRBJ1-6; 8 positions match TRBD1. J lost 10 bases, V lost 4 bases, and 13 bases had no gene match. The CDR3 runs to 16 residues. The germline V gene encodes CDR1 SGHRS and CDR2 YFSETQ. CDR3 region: CASSEGQGAHRSPLHF. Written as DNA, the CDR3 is TGCGCCAGCAGCGAAGGACAGGGAGCCCATCGGTCACCCCTCCACTTT.

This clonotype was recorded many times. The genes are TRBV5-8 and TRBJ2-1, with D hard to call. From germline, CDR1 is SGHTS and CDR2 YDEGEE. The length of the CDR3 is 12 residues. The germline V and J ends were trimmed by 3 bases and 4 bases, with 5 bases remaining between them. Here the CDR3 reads CASSSLYNEQFF. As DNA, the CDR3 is TGTGCCAGCAGCTCACTTTACAATGAGCAGTTCTTC.

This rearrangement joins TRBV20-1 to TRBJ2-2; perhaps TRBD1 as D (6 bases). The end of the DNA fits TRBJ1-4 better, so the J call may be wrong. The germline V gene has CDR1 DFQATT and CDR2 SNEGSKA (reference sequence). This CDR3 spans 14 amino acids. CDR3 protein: CSVSGGRGQEKLFF. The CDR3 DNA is TGCAGTGTAAGCGGGGGGCGCGGGCAAGAAAAACTGTTTTTT.

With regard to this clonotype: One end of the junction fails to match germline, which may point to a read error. The CDR3, as DNA: TGTGCCAGCAGTTACGGAGGCCCGCTGTTACTGAGCTCCTACAATGAGCAGTCCTTC. Translated, it gives CASSYGGPLLLSSYNEQSF. The chain is built from TRBV6-5 and TRBJ2-1, with D possibly matching TRBD2 (5 bases). CDR1 MNHEY and CDR2 SVGAGI come from the germline V gene. The CDR3 is made up of 19 amino acids.